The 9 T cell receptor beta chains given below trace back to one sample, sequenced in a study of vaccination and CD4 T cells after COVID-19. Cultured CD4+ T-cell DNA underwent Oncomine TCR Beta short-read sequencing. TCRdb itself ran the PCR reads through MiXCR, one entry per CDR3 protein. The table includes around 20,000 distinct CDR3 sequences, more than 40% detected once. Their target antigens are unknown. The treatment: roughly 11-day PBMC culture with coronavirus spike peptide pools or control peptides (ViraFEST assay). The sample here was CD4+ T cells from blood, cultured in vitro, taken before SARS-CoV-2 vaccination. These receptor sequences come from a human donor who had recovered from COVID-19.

For the CDR3, the DNA is TGTGCCAGCAGTGAATTGGGCCCGTTCTTT. Translated, it gives CASSELGPFF. The genes are TRBV2 and TRBJ1-1; D is unclear. Germline V gene lookup returns CDR1 SNHLY and CDR2 FYNNEI. V gave up 2 bases and J gave up 14 bases, with 9 bases separating them. There are 10 residues in the CDR3.

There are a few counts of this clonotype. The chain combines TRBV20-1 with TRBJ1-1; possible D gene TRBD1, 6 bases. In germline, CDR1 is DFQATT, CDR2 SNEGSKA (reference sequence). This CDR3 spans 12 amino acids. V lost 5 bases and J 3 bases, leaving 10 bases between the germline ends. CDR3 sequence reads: CSAVTGYTEAFF. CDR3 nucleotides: TGCAGTGCTGTGACAGGCTACACTGAAGCTTTCTTT.

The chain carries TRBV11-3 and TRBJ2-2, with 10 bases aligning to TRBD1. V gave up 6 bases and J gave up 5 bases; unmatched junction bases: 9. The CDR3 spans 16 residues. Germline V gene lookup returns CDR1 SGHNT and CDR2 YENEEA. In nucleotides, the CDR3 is TGTGCCAGCAGTCGACCGACAGGGGGCCGAACCGGGGAGCTGTTTTTT. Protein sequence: CASSRPTGGRTGELFF.

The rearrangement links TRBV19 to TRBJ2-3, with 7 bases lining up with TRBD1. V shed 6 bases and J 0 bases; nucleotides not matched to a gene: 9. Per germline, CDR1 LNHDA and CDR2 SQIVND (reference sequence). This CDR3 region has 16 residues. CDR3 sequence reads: CASRQGRTSSTDTQYF. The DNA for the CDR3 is TGTGCCAGTAGACAGGGGAGAACCTCTAGCACAGATACGCAGTATTTT. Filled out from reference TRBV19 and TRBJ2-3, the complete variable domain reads DGGITQSPKYLFRKEGQNVTLSCEQNLNHDAMYWYRQDPGQGLRLIYYSQIVNDFQKGDIAEGYSVSREKKESFPLTVTSAQKNPTAFYLCASRQGRTSSTDTQYFGPGTRLTVL.

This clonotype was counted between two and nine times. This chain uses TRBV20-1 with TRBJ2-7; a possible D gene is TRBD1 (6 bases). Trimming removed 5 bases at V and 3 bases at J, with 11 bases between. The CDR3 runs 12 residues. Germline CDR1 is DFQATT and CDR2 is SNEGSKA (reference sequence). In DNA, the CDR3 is TGCAGTGCTTCACAGGGCTTCTACGAGCAGTACTTC. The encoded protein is CSASQGFYEQYF.

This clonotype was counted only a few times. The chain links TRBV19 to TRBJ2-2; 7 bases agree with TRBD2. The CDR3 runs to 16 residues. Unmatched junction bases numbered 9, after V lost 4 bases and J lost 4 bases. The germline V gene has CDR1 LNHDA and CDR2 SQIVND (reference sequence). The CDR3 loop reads CASSKLAEGTTGELFF. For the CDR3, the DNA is TGTGCCAGTAGTAAGCTAGCGGAGGGGACCACCGGGGAGCTGTTTTTT. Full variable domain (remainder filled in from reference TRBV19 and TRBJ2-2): DGGITQSPKYLFRKEGQNVTLSCEQNLNHDAMYWYRQDPGQGLRLIYYSQIVNDFQKGDIAEGYSVSREKKESFPLTVTSAQKNPTAFYLCASSKLAEGTTGELFFGEGSRLTVL.

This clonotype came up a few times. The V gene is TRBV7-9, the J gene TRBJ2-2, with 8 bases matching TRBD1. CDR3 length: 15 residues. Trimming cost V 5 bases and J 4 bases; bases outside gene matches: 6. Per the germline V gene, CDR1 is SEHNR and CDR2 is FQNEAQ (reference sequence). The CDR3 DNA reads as TGTGCCAGCAGCACCGGGACAGGAAGCACCGGGGAGCTGTTTTTT. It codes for CASSTGTGSTGELFF.

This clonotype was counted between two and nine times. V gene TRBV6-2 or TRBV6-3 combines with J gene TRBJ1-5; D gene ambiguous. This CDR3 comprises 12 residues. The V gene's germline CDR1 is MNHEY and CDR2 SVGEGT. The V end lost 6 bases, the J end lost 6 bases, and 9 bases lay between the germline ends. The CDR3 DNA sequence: TGTGCCAGCAGGAAGGATGCTCAGCCCCAGCATTTT. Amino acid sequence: CASRKDAQPQHF.

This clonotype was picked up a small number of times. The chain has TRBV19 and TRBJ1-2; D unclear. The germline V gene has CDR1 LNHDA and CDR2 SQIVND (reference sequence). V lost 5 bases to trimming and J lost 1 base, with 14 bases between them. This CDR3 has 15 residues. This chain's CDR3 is CASSRPAKINYGYTF. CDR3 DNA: TGTGCCAGTAGTCGTCCCGCGAAGATTAACTATGGCTACACCTTC.